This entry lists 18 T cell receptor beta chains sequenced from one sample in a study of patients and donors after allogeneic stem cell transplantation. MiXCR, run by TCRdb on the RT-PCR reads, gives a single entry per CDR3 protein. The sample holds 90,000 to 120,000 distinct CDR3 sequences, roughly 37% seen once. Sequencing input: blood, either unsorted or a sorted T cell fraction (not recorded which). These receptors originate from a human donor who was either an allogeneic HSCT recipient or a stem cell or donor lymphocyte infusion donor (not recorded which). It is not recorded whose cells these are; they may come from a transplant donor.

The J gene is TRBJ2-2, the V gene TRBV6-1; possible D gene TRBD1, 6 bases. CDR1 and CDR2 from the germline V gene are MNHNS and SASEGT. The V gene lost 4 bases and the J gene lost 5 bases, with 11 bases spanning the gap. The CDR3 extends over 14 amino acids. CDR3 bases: TGTGCCAGCAGTGGAGGGGGTCGGACCGGGGAGCTGTTTTTT. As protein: CASSGGGRTGELFF.

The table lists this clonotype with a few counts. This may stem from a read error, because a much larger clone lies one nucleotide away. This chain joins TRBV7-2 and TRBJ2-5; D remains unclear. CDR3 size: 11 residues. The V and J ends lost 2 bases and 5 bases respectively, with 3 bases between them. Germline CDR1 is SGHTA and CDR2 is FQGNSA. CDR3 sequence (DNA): TGTGCCAGCAGCTTATGGGAGACCCAGTACTTC. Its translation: CASSLWETQYF.

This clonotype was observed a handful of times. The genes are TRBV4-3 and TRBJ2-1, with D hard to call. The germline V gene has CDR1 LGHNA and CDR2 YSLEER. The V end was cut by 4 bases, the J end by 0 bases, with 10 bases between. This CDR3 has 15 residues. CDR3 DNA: TGCGCCAGCAGCCTGCAAGCCAGCTCCTACAATGAGCAGTTCTTC. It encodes CASSLQASSYNEQFF.

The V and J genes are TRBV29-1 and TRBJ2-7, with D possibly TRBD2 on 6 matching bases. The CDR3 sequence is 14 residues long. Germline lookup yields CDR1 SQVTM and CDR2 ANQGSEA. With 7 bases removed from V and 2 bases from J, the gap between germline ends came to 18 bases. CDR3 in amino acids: CSAAPAGFAYEQYF. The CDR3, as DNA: TGCAGCGCGGCCCCAGCGGGCTTCGCCTACGAGCAGTACTTC.

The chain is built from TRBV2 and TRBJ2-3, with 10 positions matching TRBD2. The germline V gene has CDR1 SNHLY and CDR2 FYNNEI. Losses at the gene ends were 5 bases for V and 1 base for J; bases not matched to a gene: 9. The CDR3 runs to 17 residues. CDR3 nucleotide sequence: TGTGCCAGCAGTCCCCCCAGGGGGACTAGCGGCACAGATACGCAGTATTTT. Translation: CASSPPRGTSGTDTQYF.

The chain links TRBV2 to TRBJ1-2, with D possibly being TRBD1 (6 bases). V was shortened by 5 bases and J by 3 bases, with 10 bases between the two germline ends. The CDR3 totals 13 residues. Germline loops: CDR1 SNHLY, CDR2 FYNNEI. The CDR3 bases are TGTGCCAGCAGTCGACAGGAGTACTATGGCTACACCTTC. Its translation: CASSRQEYYGYTF.

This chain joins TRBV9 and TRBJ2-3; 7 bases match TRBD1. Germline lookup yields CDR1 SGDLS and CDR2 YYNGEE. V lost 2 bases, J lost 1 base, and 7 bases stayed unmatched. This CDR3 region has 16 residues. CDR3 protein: CASSVYRDSGTDTQYF. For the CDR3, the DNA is TGTGCCAGCAGCGTTTACAGGGACAGCGGCACAGATACGCAGTATTTT.

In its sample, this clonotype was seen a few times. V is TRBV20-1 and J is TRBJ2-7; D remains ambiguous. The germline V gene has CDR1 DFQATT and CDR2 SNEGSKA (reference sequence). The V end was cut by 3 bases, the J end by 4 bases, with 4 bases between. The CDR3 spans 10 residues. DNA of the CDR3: TGCAGTGCTAGGCGTTACGAGCAGTACTTC. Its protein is CSARRYEQYF.

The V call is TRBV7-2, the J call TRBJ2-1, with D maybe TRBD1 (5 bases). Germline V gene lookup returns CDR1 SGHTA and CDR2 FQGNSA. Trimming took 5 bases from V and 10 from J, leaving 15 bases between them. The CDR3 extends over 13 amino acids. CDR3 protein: CASSTDPHREQFF. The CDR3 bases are TGTGCCAGCAGCACCGACCCCCACAGGGAGCAGTTCTTC.

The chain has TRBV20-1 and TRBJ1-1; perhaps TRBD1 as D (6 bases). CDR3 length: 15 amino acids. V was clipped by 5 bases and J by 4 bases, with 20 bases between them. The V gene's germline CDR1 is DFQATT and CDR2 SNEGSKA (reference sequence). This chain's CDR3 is CSALHRDTRSTEAFF. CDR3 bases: TGCAGTGCTTTACACCGGGACACCAGAAGCACTGAAGCTTTCTTT.

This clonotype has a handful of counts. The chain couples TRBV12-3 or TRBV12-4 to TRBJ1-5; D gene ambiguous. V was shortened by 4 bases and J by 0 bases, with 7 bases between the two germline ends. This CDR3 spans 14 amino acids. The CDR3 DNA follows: TGTGCCAGCAGTTGGGGATATAGCAATCAGCCCCAGCATTTT. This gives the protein CASSWGYSNQPQHF.

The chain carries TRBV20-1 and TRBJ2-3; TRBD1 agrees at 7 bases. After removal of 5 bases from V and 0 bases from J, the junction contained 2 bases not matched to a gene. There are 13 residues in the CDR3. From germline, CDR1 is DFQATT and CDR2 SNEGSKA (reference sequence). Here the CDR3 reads CSAEGASTDTQYF. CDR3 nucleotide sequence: TGCAGTGCTGAGGGGGCGAGCACAGATACGCAGTATTTT.

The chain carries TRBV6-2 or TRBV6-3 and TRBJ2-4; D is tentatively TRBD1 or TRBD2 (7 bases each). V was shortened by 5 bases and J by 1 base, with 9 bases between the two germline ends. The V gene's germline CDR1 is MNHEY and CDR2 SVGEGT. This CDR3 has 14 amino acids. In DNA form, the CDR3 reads TGTGCCAGCAGTCAGGGGGGGGCCAAAAACATTCAGTACTTC. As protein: CASSQGGAKNIQYF.

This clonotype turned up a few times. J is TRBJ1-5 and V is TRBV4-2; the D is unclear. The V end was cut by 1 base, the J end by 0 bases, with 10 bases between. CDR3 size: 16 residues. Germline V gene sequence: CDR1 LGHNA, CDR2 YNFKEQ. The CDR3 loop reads CASSQGSRISNQPQHF. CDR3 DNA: TGTGCCAGCAGCCAAGGATCGCGCATTAGCAATCAGCCCCAGCATTTT.

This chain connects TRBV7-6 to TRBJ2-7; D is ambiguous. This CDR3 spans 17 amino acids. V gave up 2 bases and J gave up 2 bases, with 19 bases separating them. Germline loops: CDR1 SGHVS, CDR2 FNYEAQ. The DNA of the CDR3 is TGTGCCAGCAGCTTATTGGGCCACAGTGGGTTCCCCTACGAGCAGTACTTC. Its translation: CASSLLGHSGFPYEQYF.

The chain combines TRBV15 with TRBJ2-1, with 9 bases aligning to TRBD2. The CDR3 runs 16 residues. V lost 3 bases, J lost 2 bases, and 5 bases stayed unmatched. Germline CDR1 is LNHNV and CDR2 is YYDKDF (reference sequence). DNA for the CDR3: TGTGCCACCAGCAGGGAGGGGACTAGCACCTACAATGAGCAGTTCTTC. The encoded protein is CATSREGTSTYNEQFF.

The CDR3 spells CSASEDRGFAGNTIYF. CDR3 nucleotides: TGCAGTGCTAGTGAGGACAGGGGGTTTGCTGGAAACACCATATATTTT. V is TRBV20-1 and J is TRBJ1-3; 10 bases agree with TRBD1. V shed 3 bases, J shed 2 bases, and the junction held 7 bases outside the gene matches. Germline assignment: CDR1 DFQATT and CDR2 SNEGSKA (reference sequence). This CDR3 is built from 16 residues.

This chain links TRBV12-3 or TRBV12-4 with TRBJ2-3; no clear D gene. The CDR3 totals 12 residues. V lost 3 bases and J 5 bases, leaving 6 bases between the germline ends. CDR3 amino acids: CASSFTRDTQYF. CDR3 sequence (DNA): TGTGCCAGCAGTTTCACGAGAGATACGCAGTATTTT.